The rows below give T cell receptor beta chains drawn from one sample of a study of graft-versus-host responses after intestinal transplantation. Sequencing was performed with immunoSEQ multiplex PCR; in TCRdb, only in-frame clones are kept and a portion is missing. The sample contains some 100,000 clones, around 92% of which appear only once. These TCRs are of unknown antigen specificity. The sample consisted of unstimulated CD8+ T cells sorted from spleen or lymph node cells, taken before transplant. The receptors were gathered from a human donor who was the organ donor for an intestinal transplant. The CDR3 runs from the conserved cysteine through the conserved F or W. The D gene is left open where the match is weak. Size is stated for part of the rows, as once, few or many counts, or as a class when the clone is expanded.

abundance	j_gene	v_gene	d_gene	CDR3aa	CDR3nt
once	TRBJ2-7	TRBV11-2	TRBD1	CASSGLGQGAAYEQYF	TGTGCCAGCAGCGGGCTAGGACAGGGGGCTGCCTACGAGCAGTACTTC
.	TRBJ1-2	TRBV27	.	CASSLSRQDYGYTF	TGTGCCAGCAGTTTATCCCGACAGGACTATGGCTACACCTTC
once	TRBJ2-1	TRBV4-1	TRBD1	CASSQELGTVNEQFF	TGCGCCAGCAGCCAAGAATTAGGGACAGTAAATGAGCAGTTCTTC
.	TRBJ2-7	TRBV28	.	CASSSGLTTGLEQYF	TGTGCCAGCAGTTCGGGACTAACGACAGGCCTCGAGCAGTACTTC
.	TRBJ2-1	TRBV5-4	TRBD2	CASSLVQGLAGENEQFF	TGTGCCAGCAGCTTGGTCCAGGGACTAGCGGGAGAAAATGAGCAGTTCTTC
.	TRBJ2-1	TRBV18	.	CASSPAYNEQFF	TGTGCCAGCTCACCCGCCTACAATGAGCAGTTCTTC
.	TRBJ2-1	TRBV5-1	.	CASSLAGEPSQFF	TGCGCCAGCAGCTTGGCCGGGGAGCCCTCCCAGTTCTTC
.	TRBJ2-7	TRBV27	.	CASSTGTGYEQYF	TGTGCCAGCTCTACCGGGACTGGCTACGAGCAGTACTTC
.	TRBJ1-2	TRBV7-9	.	CASSPHPGEGYYGYTF	TGTGCCAGCAGCCCTCATCCAGGGGAGGGGTACTATGGCTACACCTTC
.	TRBJ2-7	TRBV27	.	CASSLTNSYEQYF	TGTGCCAGCAGTTTAACTAACTCCTACGAGCAGTACTTC
.	TRBJ1-5	TRBV28	.	CASSPTGRSNQPQHF	TGTGCCAGCAGTCCCACAGGTAGAAGCAATCAGCCCCAGCATTTT
.	TRBJ2-7	TRBV19	TRBD2	CASSPWTSGSEQYF	TGTGCCAGTAGTCCCTGGACTAGCGGGAGCGAGCAGTACTTC
once	TRBJ2-1	TRBV15	TRBD2	CATSRDSLAGGRNEQFF	TGTGCCACCAGCAGAGATAGTCTAGCGGGAGGGCGCAATGAGCAGTTCTTC
.	TRBJ1-2	TRBV5-6	.	CASFWGGEMGYGYTF	TGTGCCAGCTTCTGGGGGGGTGAGATGGGCTATGGCTACACCTTC
.	TRBJ2-3	TRBV19	.	CASSLVPTVADTQYF	TGTGCCAGTAGTCTGGTTCCTACAGTCGCAGATACGCAGTATTTT
.	TRBJ2-5	TRBV6-6	.	CASRAGFGRGETQYF	TGTGCCAGCAGAGCAGGGTTTGGTAGGGGAGAGACCCAGTACTTC